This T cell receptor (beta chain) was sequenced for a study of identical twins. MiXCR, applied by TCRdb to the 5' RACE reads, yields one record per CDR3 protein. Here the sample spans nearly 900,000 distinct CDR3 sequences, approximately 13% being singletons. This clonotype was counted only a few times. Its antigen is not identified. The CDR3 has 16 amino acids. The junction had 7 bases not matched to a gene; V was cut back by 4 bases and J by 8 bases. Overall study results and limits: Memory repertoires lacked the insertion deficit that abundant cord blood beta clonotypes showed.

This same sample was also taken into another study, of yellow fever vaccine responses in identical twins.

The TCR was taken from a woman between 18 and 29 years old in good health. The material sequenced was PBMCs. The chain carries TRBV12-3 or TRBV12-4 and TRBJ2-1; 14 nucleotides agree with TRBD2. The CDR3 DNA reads TGTGCCAGCAGTTGGGGTGTGACTAGCGGGAGGGATGAGCAGTTCTTC. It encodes CASSWGVTSGRDEQFF.